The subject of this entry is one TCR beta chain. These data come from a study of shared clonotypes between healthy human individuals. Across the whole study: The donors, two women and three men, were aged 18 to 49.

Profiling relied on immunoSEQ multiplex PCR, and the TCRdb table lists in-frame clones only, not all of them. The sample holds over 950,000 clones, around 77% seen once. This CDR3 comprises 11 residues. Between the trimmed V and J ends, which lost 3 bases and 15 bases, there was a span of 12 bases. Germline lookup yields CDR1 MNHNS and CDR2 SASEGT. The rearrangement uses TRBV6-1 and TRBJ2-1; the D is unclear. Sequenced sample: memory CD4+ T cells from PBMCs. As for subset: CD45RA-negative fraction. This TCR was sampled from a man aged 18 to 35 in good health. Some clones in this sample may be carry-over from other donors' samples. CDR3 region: CASSESSSVFF. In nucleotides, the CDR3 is TGTGCCAGCAGTGAGTCTAGTTCCGTGTTCTTC.